The 10 T cell receptor beta chains listed next were all sequenced from one sample in a study of T cell changes during pregnancy in multiple sclerosis. Data came from immunoSEQ multiplex PCR; TCRdb stores just in-frame clones and leaves some out. Of 75,000 to 100,000 clones listed, just over 90% are singletons. Sequencing used peripheral blood, obtained after pregnancy. These receptors all stem from a female donor in good health, enrolled as a control in a pregnancy study.

The chain joins TRBV5-4 to TRBJ2-1; TRBD2 matches at 7 bases. The V and J ends lost 1 base and 6 bases, in that order; junction bases with no gene match: 10. Germline values: CDR1 SGHNT, CDR2 YYREEE (reference sequence). The CDR3 contains 16 residues. Here the CDR3 DNA reads TGTGCCAGCAGCTTGCCTTCAGCGGGAATGGGCAATGAGCAGTTCTTC. It encodes CASSLPSAGMGNEQFF.

The rearrangement links TRBV27 to TRBJ2-3, with D perhaps TRBD2 (5 bases). Deletions cut 5 bases from V and 4 bases from J, with 19 bases between. The CDR3 contains 16 residues. Germline V gives CDR1 MNHEY, CDR2 SMNVEV (reference sequence). The CDR3 here is CASSTRGSVVPDTQYF. The DNA for the CDR3 is TGTGCCAGCAGTACCCGGGGTAGCGTGGTCCCAGATACGCAGTATTTT.

The rearrangement joins TRBV5-4 to TRBJ2-3, with D unclear. The CDR3 spans 13 residues. Looked up from germline, CDR1 is SGHNT and CDR2 is YYREEE (reference sequence). The ends were cut back, 6 bases at V and 4 bases at J, with 12 bases in the middle. CDR3 loop: CASTPVEADTQYF. For the CDR3, the DNA is TGTGCCAGCACGCCGGTAGAGGCAGATACGCAGTATTTT.

This chain links TRBV2 with TRBJ1-2; 12 nucleotides line up with TRBD1. Germline loops: CDR1 SNHLY, CDR2 FYNNEI. The trim removed 6 bases at V and 8 bases at J, leaving 10 bases unmatched. The CDR3 contains 15 residues. The CDR3 DNA follows: TGTGCCAGCAGGGAATCCGGGACAGGGGGCGAAGGCTACACCTTC. Amino acids: CASRESGTGGEGYTF.

This chain connects TRBV27 to TRBJ2-7, with 8 positions matching TRBD1. After removal of 0 bases from V and 0 bases from J, the junction contained 7 bases not matched to a gene. Germline V gene sequence: CDR1 MNHEY, CDR2 SMNVEV (reference sequence). The CDR3 is made up of 17 amino acids. In nucleotides, the CDR3 is TGTGCCAGCAGTTTATCCCCGACAGGGGCCACCTCCTACGAGCAGTACTTC. Translation gives CASSLSPTGATSYEQYF.

V usage is TRBV7-9 and J usage is TRBJ2-5; D may be TRBD2 (6 bases). The CDR3 has 16 residues. Germline V CDR1 and CDR2: SEHNR, FQNEAQ (reference sequence). Deletions cut 3 bases from V and 3 bases from J, with 17 bases between. The CDR3 loop reads CASSFQLADPKETQYF. The CDR3 DNA is TGTGCCAGCAGCTTTCAGTTAGCGGATCCCAAAGAGACCCAGTACTTC. Full variable domain (missing parts from reference TRBV7-9 and TRBJ2-5): DTGVSQNPRHKITKRGQNVTFRCDPISEHNRLYWYRQTLGQGPEFLTYFQNEAQLEKSRLLSDRFSAERPKGSFSTLEIQRTEQGDSAMYLCASSFQLADPKETQYFGPGTRLLVL.

V is TRBV6-5 and J is TRBJ1-2; no definite D call. The CDR3 consists of 12 residues. V lost 11 bases and J 2 bases, leaving 12 bases between the germline ends. The V gene's germline CDR1 is MNHEY and CDR2 SVGAGI. The chain's CDR3 is CASGLLNYGYTF. DNA for the CDR3: TGTGCCTCCGGTTTGCTCAACTATGGCTACACCTTC.

The chain's CDR3 is CASSADSGTTQETQYF. The CDR3 DNA follows: TGCGCCAGCAGCGCAGATAGCGGGACCACCCAAGAGACCCAGTACTTC. The chain links TRBV5-1 to TRBJ2-5; 8 bases map to TRBD2. J gave up 1 base and V 4 bases, and 9 bases lay outside the gene matches. This CDR3 has 16 amino acids. Germline V gene data show CDR1 as SGHRS and CDR2 as YFSETQ.

The J gene is TRBJ2-7, the V gene TRBV28; tentative D call: TRBD1 (6 bases). Trimming stripped 3 bases from V and 3 bases from J, with 12 bases between. CDR1 MDHEN and CDR2 SYDVKM come from the germline V gene. The CDR3 is 14 residues long. CDR3 nucleotides: TGTGCCAGCAGTTTGTCAGGGGATGACTACGAGCAGTACTTC. Translated: CASSLSGDDYEQYF.

For this clone: The junction does not match germline at one end; this may be a read error. The J gene is TRBJ1-2, the V gene TRBV5-6, with D hard to call. Germline CDR1 and CDR2: SGHDT and YYEEEE. This CDR3 is 11 amino acids long. Here the CDR3 reads CASSSVRSRSF. DNA of the CDR3: TGTGCCAGCAGCTCCGTGAGGAGCAGATCCTTC. Full variable domain (remainder filled in from reference TRBV5-6 and TRBJ1-2): DAGVTQSPTHLIKTRGQQVTLRCSPKSGHDTVSWYQQALGQGPQFIFQYYEEEERQRGNFPDRFSGHQFPNYSSELNVNALLLGDSALYLCASSSVRSRSFGSGTRLTVV.